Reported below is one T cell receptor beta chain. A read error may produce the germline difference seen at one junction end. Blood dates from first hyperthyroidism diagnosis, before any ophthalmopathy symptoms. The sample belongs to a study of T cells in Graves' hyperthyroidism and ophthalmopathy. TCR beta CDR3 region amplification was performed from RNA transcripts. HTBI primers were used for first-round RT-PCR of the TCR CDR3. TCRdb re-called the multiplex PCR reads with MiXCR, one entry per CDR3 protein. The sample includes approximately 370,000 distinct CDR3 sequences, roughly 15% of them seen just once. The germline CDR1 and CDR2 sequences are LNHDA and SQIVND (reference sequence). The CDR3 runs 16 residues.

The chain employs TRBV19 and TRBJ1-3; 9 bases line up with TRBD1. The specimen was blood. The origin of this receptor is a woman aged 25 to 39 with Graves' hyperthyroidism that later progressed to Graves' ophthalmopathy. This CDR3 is CASRAFGQGKGNTTYF. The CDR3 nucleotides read TGTGCCAGTAGAGCCTTCGGACAGGGGAAAGGAAACACCACATATTTT.